This T cell receptor beta chain comes out of a study of neurological immune-mediated disorders. General observations from the study: HTLV-1-associated myelopathy showed the most TCR clonal expansion; multiple sclerosis the least, below healthy controls.

The V gene lost 2 bases and the J gene lost 7 bases, with 12 bases spanning the gap. CDR1 is SGHRS, CDR2 YFSETQ, per germline. The length of the CDR3 is 13 residues. Many counts were recorded for this clonotype. Its antigen is unidentified. TCRdb processed the 5' RACE reads anew with MiXCR; each CDR3 protein has one entry. The sample has about 46,000 distinct CDR3 sequences; roughly 3% are singletons. This sequence joins TRBV5-1 and TRBJ1-1; TRBD1 is a possible D gene (5 bases). The sequenced sample consisted of PBMCs. This receptor was identified in a woman aged 45-59 years with multiple sclerosis. The CDR3 region is CASSFWGLGEAFF. CDR3 DNA: TGCGCCAGCAGCTTCTGGGGCTTGGGTGAAGCTTTCTTT.